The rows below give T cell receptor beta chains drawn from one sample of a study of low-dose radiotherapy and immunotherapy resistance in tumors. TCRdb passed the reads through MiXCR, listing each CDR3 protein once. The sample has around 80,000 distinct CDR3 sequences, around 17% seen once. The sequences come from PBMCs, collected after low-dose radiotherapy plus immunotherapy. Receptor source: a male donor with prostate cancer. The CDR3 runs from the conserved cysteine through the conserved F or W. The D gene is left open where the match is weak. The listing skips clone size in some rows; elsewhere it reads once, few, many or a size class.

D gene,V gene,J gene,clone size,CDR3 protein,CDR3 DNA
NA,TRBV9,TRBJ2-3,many,CASGAGPPGDTQYF,TGTGCCAGCGGGGCCGGACCCCCTGGAGATACGCAGTATTTT
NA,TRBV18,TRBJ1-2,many,CASSPPGERGGYTF,TGTGCCAGCTCACCACCCGGGGAAAGAGGAGGCTACACCTTC
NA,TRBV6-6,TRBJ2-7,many,CASTSAYEQYF,TGTGCCAGCACTTCGGCCTACGAGCAGTACTTC
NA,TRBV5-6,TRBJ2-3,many,CASSLTRVGDTQYF,TGTGCCAGCAGCTTGACGCGAGTGGGAGATACGCAGTATTTT
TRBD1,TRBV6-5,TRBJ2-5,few,CASSPGQGIQETQYF,TGTGCCAGCAGTCCGGGACAGGGGATACAAGAGACCCAGTACTTC
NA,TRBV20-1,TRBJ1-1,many,CSAREVRNTEAFF,TGCAGTGCTAGAGAGGTCCGGAACACTGAAGCTTTCTTT
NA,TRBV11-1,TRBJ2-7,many,CASSLRGPPYEQYF,TGTGCCAGCAGCTTAAGGGGTCCGCCCTACGAGCAGTACTTC
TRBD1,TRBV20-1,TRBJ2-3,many,CSARRGPSTDTQYF,TGCAGTGCTAGGAGGGGGCCCAGCACAGATACGCAGTATTTT
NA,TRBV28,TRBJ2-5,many,CASSLPSGVTRETQYF,TGTGCCAGCAGTTTACCGTCGGGGGTAACCCGGGAGACCCAGTACTTC
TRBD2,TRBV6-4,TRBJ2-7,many,CASGPTSGDAYEQYF,TGTGCCAGCGGCCCGACTAGCGGTGATGCCTACGAGCAGTACTTC
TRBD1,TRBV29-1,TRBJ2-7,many,CSVDWTGDHEQYF,TGCAGCGTTGACTGGACAGGGGACCACGAGCAGTACTTC
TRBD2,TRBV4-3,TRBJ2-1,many,CASSQGTGLAGNEQFF,TGCGCCAGCAGCCAAGGTACGGGACTAGCGGGAAATGAGCAGTTCTTC
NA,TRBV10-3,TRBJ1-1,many,CAACAQGMNTEAFF,TGTGCCGCCTGCGCCCAGGGTATGAACACTGAAGCTTTCTTT
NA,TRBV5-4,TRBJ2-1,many,CASSLGGGSYNEQFF,TGTGCCAGCAGCTTGGGAGGGGGCTCCTACAATGAGCAGTTCTTC
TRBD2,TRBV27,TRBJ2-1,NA,CASSLTSVHYNEQFF,TGTGCCAGCAGTCTGACTAGCGTACATTACAATGAGCAGTTCTTC
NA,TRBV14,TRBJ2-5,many,CASSLRGVVQETQYF,TGTGCCAGCAGCCTCAGGGGGGTCGTACAAGAGACCCAGTACTTC
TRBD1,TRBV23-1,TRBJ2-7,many,CASSHNRDSLPYEQYF,TGCGCCAGCAGTCACAACCGGGACAGCCTTCCCTACGAGCAGTACTTC
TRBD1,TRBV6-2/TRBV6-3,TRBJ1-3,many,CASSLGTGRGNTIYF,TGTGCCAGCAGCCTGGGGACAGGCCGAGGAAACACCATATATTTT
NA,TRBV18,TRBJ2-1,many,CASSLGTIFNEQFF,TGTGCCAGCTCACTTGGGACCATTTTCAATGAGCAGTTCTTC
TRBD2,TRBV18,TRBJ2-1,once,CASSPTLSGRAGDEQFF,TGTGCCAGCTCACCAACCTTGAGCGGGAGGGCCGGCGATGAGCAGTTCTTC
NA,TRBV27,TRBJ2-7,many,CASSEVGGSSYEQYF,TGTGCCAGCAGCGAAGTGGGGGGAAGCAGTTACGAGCAGTACTTC
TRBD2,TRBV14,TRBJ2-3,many,CASSPLAGLRTDTQYF,TGTGCCAGCAGCCCCCTAGCGGGACTACGCACAGATACGCAGTATTTT
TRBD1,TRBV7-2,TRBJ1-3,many,CASSSQGYGNTIYF,TGTGCCAGCAGCTCACAGGGGTACGGAAACACCATATATTTT
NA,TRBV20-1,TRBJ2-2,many,CSARSGGNTGELFF,TGCAGTGCTAGATCCGGGGGAAACACCGGGGAGCTGTTTTTT
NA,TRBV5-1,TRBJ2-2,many,CASSLLVSLDTGELFF,TGCGCCAGCAGCCTTCTGGTCTCGTTGGACACCGGGGAGCTGTTTTTT
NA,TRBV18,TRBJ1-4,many,CASSPRVAAATNEKLFF,TGTGCCAGCTCACCCAGGGTAGCAGCGGCAACTAATGAAAAACTGTTTTTT
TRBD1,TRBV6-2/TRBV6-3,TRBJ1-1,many,CASSPGQEFSFF,TGTGCCAGCTCTCCGGGACAGGAGTTTTCTTTCTTT
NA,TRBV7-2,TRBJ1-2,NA,CASSLGRIGNYGYTF,TGTGCCAGCAGCTTAGGGCGGATCGGTAACTATGGCTACACCTTC